This is a list of T cell receptor beta chains from one sample in a study of control samples from healthy donors and cancer patients. Clones were sequenced by immunoSEQ multiplex PCR, and TCRdb holds only the in-frame ones, with some missing. Among 100,000 to 150,000 clones listed, about 90% were seen once. The sequencing sample was made of blood. These receptors were taken from a man in his late teens or twenties in good health. Each CDR3 is given with its conserved first and last residue. Each record gives: J gene, D gene, clone size, V gene, CDR3 DNA, CDR3 protein. A D gene is named only where the DNA matches it firmly. The listing skips clone size in some rows; elsewhere it reads once, few, many or a size class.

j_gene: TRBJ2-2
d_gene: -
abundance: -
v_gene: TRBV24-1
CDR3nt: TGTGCCACCAGGCCTCTAAAGGGCACCGGGGAGCTGTTTTTT
CDR3aa: CATRPLKGTGELFF

j_gene: TRBJ2-7
d_gene: TRBD2
abundance: -
v_gene: TRBV10-2
CDR3nt: TGCGCCAGCAGTGAGACTAGCGGGCTAAACCAGGAGCAGTACTTC
CDR3aa: CASSETSGLNQEQYF

j_gene: TRBJ1-2
d_gene: -
abundance: -
v_gene: TRBV27
CDR3nt: TGTGCCAGCAGTTTGAGGACTTCCGCTACAGGCTACACCTTC
CDR3aa: CASSLRTSATGYTF

j_gene: TRBJ1-2
d_gene: -
abundance: -
v_gene: TRBV2
CDR3nt: TGTGCCAGCCTGGGGGAACAGATCTATGGCTACACCTTC
CDR3aa: CASLGEQIYGYTF

j_gene: TRBJ2-1
d_gene: TRBD1
abundance: -
v_gene: TRBV19
CDR3nt: TGTGCCAGTAGGAATGGACAGGGGGCTCATGAGCAGTTCTTC
CDR3aa: CASRNGQGAHEQFF

j_gene: TRBJ2-1
d_gene: TRBD2
abundance: -
v_gene: TRBV2
CDR3nt: TGTGCCAGCAGCGATACCCTAGCGGTTTACAATGAGCAGTTCTTC
CDR3aa: CASSDTLAVYNEQFF

j_gene: TRBJ2-2
d_gene: -
abundance: -
v_gene: TRBV5-1
CDR3nt: TGCGCCAGCAGCTTGGCGACAGAACCCACCGGGGAGCTGTTTTTT
CDR3aa: CASSLATEPTGELFF

j_gene: TRBJ2-3
d_gene: TRBD2
abundance: -
v_gene: TRBV10-1
CDR3nt: TGCGCCAGCAGTGAGTCGTGGACTAGCGGGAGGGCCCGGTTTGGTACGCAGTATTTT
CDR3aa: CASSESWTSGRARFGTQYF

j_gene: TRBJ1-6
d_gene: -
abundance: -
v_gene: TRBV10-3
CDR3nt: TGTGCCAACAAGCCTTACTTGTCGGATTCACCCCTCCACTTT
CDR3aa: CANKPYLSDSPLHF

j_gene: TRBJ1-5
d_gene: -
abundance: -
v_gene: TRBV5-1
CDR3nt: TGCGCCAGCAGTACGGACGGGGGTGGTCAGCCCCAGCATTTT
CDR3aa: CASSTDGGGQPQHF

j_gene: TRBJ2-7
d_gene: -
abundance: -
v_gene: TRBV11-1
CDR3nt: TGTGCCAGTCAGAGTAAGGGGGGTTCCTACGAGCAGTACTTC
CDR3aa: CASQSKGGSYEQYF

j_gene: TRBJ2-2
d_gene: -
abundance: -
v_gene: TRBV7-2
CDR3nt: TGTGCCAGCAGCTTAGTAGGTAGCGGAGCCTCCGTGCGCACCGGGGAGCTGTTTTTT
CDR3aa: CASSLVGSGASVRTGELFF

j_gene: TRBJ2-4
d_gene: -
abundance: -
v_gene: TRBV20-1
CDR3nt: TGCAGTGCGAGTTCCCCCCGACACGGAAACATTCAGTACTTC
CDR3aa: CSASSPRHGNIQYF

j_gene: TRBJ1-5
d_gene: -
abundance: -
v_gene: TRBV6-5
CDR3nt: TGTGCCAGCAGTTCCGGTAGCAATCAGCCCCAGCATTTT
CDR3aa: CASSSGSNQPQHF

j_gene: TRBJ2-7
d_gene: TRBD1
abundance: -
v_gene: TRBV6-5
CDR3nt: TGTGCCAGCAGTTACCCTGGACAGGGGAGCTCCTACGAGCAGTACTTC
CDR3aa: CASSYPGQGSSYEQYF

j_gene: TRBJ1-4
d_gene: -
abundance: -
v_gene: TRBV30
CDR3nt: TGTGCCTGGACTAGGGGGTCGGTTGAAAAACTGTTTTTT
CDR3aa: CAWTRGSVEKLFF

j_gene: TRBJ2-3
d_gene: -
abundance: -
v_gene: TRBV7-9
CDR3nt: TGTGCCAGCAGCTTACGTGGGAGCACAGATACGCAGTATTTT
CDR3aa: CASSLRGSTDTQYF

j_gene: TRBJ2-7
d_gene: TRBD2
abundance: few
v_gene: TRBV27
CDR3nt: TGTGCCAGCAGTCCCCTAGCGGTCTCCTACGAGCAGTACTTC
CDR3aa: CASSPLAVSYEQYF

j_gene: TRBJ2-1
d_gene: -
abundance: -
v_gene: TRBV7-2
CDR3nt: TGTGCCAGCACCTTGGGAAGGGGGAGGAATGAGCAGTTCTTC
CDR3aa: CASTLGRGRNEQFF

j_gene: TRBJ1-5
d_gene: -
abundance: -
v_gene: TRBV18
CDR3nt: TGTGCCAGCTCACAGTTCGGGGGGGATCAGCCCCAGCATTTT
CDR3aa: CASSQFGGDQPQHF

j_gene: TRBJ1-1
d_gene: -
abundance: -
v_gene: TRBV28
CDR3nt: TGTGCCAGCATCGCCGACGGAAACACTGAAGCTTTCTTT
CDR3aa: CASIADGNTEAFF

j_gene: TRBJ1-3
d_gene: -
abundance: -
v_gene: TRBV18
CDR3nt: TGTGCCAGCTCATACGGGAGCTTTTTTGGGGCATCCTCTGGAAACACCATATATTTT
CDR3aa: CASSYGSFFGASSGNTIYF

j_gene: TRBJ2-1
d_gene: -
abundance: few
v_gene: TRBV12-3/TRBV12-4
CDR3nt: TGTGCCAGCAGCACGACTAGGAATGAGCAGTTCTTC
CDR3aa: CASSTTRNEQFF

j_gene: TRBJ2-3
d_gene: TRBD1
abundance: -
v_gene: TRBV6-6
CDR3nt: TGTGCCAGCAGCCCGGACAGGGGTATCACAGATACGCAGTATTTT
CDR3aa: CASSPDRGITDTQYF

j_gene: TRBJ1-2
d_gene: TRBD1
abundance: -
v_gene: TRBV7-9
CDR3nt: TGTGCCAGCAGCTTAGACGGAGGGACAGTTTATAACTATGGCTACACCTTC
CDR3aa: CASSLDGGTVYNYGYTF

j_gene: TRBJ1-6
d_gene: -
abundance: -
v_gene: TRBV12-3/TRBV12-4
CDR3nt: TGTGCCAGCAGTTTAGGAACTAATTCACCCCTCCACTTT
CDR3aa: CASSLGTNSPLHF

j_gene: TRBJ1-1
d_gene: -
abundance: -
v_gene: TRBV27
CDR3nt: TGTGCCAGCAGTTTCTATCGTGGCCAGACAGATTCTATTGAACAGTTT
CDR3aa: CASSFYRGQTDSIEQF

j_gene: TRBJ1-4
d_gene: TRBD1
abundance: -
v_gene: TRBV18
CDR3nt: TGTGCCAGCTCACCACCGCTTATGGGACAGCTATTCTCTAATGAAAAACTGTTTTTT
CDR3aa: CASSPPLMGQLFSNEKLFF

j_gene: TRBJ2-7
d_gene: -
abundance: -
v_gene: TRBV5-4
CDR3nt: TGTGCCAGCAACAAAAGGGGGGTCTACGAGCAGTACTTC
CDR3aa: CASNKRGVYEQYF

j_gene: TRBJ2-5
d_gene: -
abundance: -
v_gene: TRBV12-5
CDR3nt: TGTGCTAGTGGTACCCTTGGGAGGTACCAAGAGACCCAGTACTTC
CDR3aa: CASGTLGRYQETQYF

j_gene: TRBJ2-7
d_gene: -
abundance: few
v_gene: TRBV6-6
CDR3nt: TGTGCCAGCAGTCCCCCGACCGCTCCTGTGAGGTACGAGCAGTACTTC
CDR3aa: CASSPPTAPVRYEQYF

j_gene: TRBJ1-1
d_gene: TRBD1
abundance: once
v_gene: TRBV10-3
CDR3nt: TGTGCCATCAGTGAGATAACAGGGGCGAACACTGAAGCTTTCTTT
CDR3aa: CAISEITGANTEAFF

j_gene: TRBJ1-1
d_gene: -
abundance: -
v_gene: TRBV10-3
CDR3nt: TGTGCCAGCGTCTCTCACATGAACACTGAAGCTTTCTTT
CDR3aa: CASVSHMNTEAFF